This T cell receptor (beta chain) originates from a study of T cell responses to AZD1222 COVID-19 vaccine. The study, taken as a whole, reports: White British ancestry dominated among donors, who included more females, and clonal diversity was possibly underestimated. The CD4 TCRs associated with vaccination extended across spike and predominated at 160-218 and 743-854. Repertoire sampling occurred only after the peak T cell response.

Only in-frame clones appear in the TCRdb table, and some are missing; sequencing was by immunoSEQ multiplex PCR. The sample has roughly 80,000 clones, around 90% seen once. Trimming cost V 7 bases and J 3 bases; bases outside gene matches: 6. CDR3 size: 15 residues. CDR1 and CDR2 (germline): MNHEY, SVGAGI. As for this clone: Its specificity is unknown.

This specimen was peripheral blood, taken on day 0 of MenACWY control vaccination. This clonotype originated in an adult in good health. V gene TRBV6-5 combines with J gene TRBJ2-1; 10 bases match TRBD2. The CDR3 here is CASMPSGGRYNEQFF. DNA for the CDR3: TGTGCCAGCATGCCTAGCGGGGGTCGCTACAATGAGCAGTTCTTC.